This T cell receptor (beta chain) was captured by sequencing in a study of blood T cell repertoires in COVID-19. Study-wide context: The United States, Italy and Spain were the sources of the acute and convalescent COVID-19 samples. T cells, B-cell-depleted T cells, or PBMCs supplied cDNA or gDNA.

Original data processing: Reference gene primer amplification yielded estimated nucleated cell counts. Here immunoSEQ multiplex PCR was the method, and the copy in TCRdb shows in-frame clones only, minus some. V and J calls and clone size come straight from that table; D and trimming were deduced from the DNA. Among 120,000 or so clones listed, 65% to 90% were seen once. This CDR3 is 15 amino acids long. Trimming removed 4 bases at V and 0 bases at J, with 13 bases between. Germline V gives CDR1 SGDLS, CDR2 YYNGEE. Material: peripheral blood. The origin of this receptor is a woman at least 80 years old with acute or convalescent COVID-19. The chain uses TRBV9 and TRBJ1-2; D not certain. CDR3 protein: CASSPRSLANYGYTF. The CDR3 DNA reads as TGTGCCAGCAGCCCCCGGTCCTTAGCTAACTATGGCTACACCTTC.